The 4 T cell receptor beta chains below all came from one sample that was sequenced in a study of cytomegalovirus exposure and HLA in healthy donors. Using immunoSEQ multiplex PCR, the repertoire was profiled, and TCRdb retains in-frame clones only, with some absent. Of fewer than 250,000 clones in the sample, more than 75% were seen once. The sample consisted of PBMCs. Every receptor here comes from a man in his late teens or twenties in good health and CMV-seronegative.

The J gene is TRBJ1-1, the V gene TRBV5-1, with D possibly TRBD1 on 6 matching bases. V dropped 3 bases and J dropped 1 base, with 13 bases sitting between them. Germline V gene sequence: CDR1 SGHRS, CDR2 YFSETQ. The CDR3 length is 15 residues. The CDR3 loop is CASSSTGQWNTEAFF. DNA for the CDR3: TGCGCCAGCAGCTCAACCGGACAGTGGAACACTGAAGCTTTCTTT.

The chain's CDR3 is CASSPGGLAGDTDTQYF. The CDR3 DNA follows: TGTGCCAGCAGCCCCGGGGGACTAGCGGGAGACACAGATACGCAGTATTTT. The chain employs TRBV7-2 and TRBJ2-3; TRBD2 matches at 14 bases. This CDR3 region has 17 residues. The V gene end was trimmed by 5 bases and the J gene end by 2 bases; junction bases not matched to a gene: 6. From germline, CDR1 is SGHTA and CDR2 FQGNSA.

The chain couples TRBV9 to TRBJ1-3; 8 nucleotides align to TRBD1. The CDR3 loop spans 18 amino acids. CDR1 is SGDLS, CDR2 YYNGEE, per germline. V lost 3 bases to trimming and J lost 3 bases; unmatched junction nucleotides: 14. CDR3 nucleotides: TGTGCCAGCAGCGCCAACCCGACAGGGGAGGTCTTTGGAAACACCATATATTTT. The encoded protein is CASSANPTGEVFGNTIYF.

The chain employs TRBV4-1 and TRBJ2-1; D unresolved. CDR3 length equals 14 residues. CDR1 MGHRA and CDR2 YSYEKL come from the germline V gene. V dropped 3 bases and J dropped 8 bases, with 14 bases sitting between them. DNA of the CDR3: TGCGCCAGCAGCCAGAAACCGCTAGGAGATGAGCAGTTCTTC. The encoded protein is CASSQKPLGDEQFF.